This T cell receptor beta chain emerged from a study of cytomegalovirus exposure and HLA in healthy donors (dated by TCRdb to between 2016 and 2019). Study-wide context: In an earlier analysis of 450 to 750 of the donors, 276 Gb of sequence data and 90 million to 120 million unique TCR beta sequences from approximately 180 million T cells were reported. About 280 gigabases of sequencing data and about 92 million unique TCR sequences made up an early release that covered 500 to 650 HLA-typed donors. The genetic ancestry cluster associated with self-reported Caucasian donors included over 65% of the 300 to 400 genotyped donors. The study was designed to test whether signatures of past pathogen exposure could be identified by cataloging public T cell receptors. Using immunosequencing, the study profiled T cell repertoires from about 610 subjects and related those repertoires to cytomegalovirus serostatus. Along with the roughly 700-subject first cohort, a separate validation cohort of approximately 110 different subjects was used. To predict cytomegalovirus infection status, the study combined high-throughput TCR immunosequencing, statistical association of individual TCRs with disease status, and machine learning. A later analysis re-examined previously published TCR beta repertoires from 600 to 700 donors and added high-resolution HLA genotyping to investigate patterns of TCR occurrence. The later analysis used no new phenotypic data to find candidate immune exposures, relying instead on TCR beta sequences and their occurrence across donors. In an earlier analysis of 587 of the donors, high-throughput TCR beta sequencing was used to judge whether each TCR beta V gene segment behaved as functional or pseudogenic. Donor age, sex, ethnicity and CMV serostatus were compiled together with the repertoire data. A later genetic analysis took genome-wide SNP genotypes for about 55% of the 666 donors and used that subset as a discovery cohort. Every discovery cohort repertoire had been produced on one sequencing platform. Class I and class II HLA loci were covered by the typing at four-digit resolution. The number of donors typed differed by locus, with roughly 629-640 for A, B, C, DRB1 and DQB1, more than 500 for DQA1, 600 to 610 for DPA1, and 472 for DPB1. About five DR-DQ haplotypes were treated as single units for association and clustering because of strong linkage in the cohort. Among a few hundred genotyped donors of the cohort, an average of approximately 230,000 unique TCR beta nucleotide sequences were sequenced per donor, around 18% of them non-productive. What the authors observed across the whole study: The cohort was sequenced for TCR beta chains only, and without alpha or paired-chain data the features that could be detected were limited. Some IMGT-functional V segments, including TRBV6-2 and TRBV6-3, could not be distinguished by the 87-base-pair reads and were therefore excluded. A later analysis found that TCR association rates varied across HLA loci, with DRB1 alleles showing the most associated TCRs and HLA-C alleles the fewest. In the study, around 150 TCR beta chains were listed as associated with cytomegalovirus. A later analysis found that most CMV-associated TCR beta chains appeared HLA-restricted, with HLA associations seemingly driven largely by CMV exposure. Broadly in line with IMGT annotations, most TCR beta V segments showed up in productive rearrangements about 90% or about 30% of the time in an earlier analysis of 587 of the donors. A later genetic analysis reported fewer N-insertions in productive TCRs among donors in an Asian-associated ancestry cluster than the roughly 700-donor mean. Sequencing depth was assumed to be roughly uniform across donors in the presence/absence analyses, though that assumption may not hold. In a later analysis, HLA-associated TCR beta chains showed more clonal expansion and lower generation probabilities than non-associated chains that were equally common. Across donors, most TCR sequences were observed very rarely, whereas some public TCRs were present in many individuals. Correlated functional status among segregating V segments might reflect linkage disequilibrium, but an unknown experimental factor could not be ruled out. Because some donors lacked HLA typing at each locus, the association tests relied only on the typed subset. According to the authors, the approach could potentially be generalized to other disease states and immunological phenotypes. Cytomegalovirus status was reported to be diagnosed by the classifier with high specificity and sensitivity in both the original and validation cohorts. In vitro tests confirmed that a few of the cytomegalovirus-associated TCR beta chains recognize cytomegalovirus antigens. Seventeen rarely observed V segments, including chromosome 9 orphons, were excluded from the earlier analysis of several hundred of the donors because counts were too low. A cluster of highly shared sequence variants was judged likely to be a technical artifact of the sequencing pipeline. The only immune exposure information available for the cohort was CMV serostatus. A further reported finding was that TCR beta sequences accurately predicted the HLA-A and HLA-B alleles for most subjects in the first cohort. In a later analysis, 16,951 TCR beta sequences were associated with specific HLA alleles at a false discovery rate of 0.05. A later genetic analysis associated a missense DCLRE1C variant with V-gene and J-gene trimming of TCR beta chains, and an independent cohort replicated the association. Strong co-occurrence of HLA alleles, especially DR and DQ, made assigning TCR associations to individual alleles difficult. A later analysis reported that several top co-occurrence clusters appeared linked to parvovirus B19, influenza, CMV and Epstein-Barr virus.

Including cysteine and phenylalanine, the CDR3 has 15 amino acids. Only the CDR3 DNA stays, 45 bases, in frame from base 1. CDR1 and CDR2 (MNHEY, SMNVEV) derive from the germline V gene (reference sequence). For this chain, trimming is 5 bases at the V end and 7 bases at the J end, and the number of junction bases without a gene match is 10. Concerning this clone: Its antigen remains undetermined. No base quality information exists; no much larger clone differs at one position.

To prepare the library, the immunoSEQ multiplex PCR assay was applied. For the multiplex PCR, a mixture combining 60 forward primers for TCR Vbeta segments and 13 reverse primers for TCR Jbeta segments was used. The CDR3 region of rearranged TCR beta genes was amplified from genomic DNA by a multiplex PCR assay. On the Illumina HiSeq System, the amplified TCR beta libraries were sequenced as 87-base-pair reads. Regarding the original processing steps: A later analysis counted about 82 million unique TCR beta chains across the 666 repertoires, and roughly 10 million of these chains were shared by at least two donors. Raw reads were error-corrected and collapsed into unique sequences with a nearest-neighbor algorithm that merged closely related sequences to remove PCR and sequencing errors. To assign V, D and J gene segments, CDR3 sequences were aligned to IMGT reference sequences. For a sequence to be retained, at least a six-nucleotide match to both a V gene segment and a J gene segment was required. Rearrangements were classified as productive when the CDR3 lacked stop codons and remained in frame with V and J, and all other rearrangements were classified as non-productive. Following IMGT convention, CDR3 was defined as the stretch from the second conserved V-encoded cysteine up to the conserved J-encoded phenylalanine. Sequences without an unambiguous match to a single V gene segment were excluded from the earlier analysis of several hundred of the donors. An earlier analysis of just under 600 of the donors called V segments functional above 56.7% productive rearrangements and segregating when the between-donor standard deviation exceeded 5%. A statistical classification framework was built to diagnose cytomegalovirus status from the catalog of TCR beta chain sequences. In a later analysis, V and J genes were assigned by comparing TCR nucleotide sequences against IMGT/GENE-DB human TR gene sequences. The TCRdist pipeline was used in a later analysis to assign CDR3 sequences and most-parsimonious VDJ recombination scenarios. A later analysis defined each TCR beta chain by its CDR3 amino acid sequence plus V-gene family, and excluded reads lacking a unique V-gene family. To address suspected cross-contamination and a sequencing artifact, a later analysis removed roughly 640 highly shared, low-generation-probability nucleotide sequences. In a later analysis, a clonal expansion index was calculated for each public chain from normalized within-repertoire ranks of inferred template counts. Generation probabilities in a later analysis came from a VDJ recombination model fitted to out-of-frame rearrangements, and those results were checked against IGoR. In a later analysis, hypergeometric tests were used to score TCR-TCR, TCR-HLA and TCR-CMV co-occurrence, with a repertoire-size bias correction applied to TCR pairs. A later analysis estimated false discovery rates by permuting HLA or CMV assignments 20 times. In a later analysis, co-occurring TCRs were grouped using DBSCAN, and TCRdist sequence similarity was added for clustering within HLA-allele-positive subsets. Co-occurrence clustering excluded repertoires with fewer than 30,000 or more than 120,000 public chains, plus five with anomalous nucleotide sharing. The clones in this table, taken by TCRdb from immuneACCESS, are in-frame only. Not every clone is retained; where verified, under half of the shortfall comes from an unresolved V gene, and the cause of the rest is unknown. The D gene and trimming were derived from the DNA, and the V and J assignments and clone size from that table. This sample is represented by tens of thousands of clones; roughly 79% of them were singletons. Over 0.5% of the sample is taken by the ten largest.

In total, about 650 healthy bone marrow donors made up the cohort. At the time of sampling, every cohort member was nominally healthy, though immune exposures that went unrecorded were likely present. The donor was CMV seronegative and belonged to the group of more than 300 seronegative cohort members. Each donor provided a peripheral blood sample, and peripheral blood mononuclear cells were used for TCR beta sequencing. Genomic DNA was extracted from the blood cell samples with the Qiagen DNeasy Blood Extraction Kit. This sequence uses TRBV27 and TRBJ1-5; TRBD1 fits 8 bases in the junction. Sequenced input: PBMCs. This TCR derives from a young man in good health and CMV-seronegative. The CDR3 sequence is CASSPGTGPKQPQHF. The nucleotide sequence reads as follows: TGTGCCAGCAGTCCCGGGACAGGTCCGAAACAGCCCCAGCATTTT.